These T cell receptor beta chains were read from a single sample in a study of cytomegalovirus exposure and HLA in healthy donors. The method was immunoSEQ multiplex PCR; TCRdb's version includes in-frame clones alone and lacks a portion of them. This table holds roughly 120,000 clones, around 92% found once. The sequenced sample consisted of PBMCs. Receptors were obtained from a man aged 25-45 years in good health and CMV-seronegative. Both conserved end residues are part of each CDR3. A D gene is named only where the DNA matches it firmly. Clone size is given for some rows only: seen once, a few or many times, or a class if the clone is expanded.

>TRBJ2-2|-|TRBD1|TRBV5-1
CASSLGQGSLTGELFF
TGCGCCAGCAGCCTTGGACAGGGGTCACTCACCGGGGAGCTGTTTTTT
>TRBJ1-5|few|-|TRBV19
CATSLGISNQPQHF
TGTGCCACCTCCCTCGGGATTAGCAATCAGCCCCAGCATTTT
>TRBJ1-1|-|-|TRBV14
CASSQETVTEAFF
TGTGCCAGCAGCCAAGAAACGGTAACTGAAGCTTTCTTT
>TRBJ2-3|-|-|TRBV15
CATSRVRTQYF
TGTGCCACCAGCAGAGTCAGAACGCAGTATTTT
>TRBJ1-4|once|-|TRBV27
CASSQGGRGSQKLFF
TGTGCCAGCAGCCAAGGAGGCAGGGGTTCTCAAAAACTGTTTTTT
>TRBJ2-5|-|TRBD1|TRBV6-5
CASSPGQNIQETQYF
TGTGCCAGCTCTCCGGGACAGAACATCCAAGAGACCCAGTACTTC
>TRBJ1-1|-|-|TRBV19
CASSWMGAEAFF
TGTGCCAGTAGTTGGATGGGAGCTGAAGCTTTCTTT
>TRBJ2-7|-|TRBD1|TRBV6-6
CASRPGGSYEQYF
TGTGCCAGCAGACCAGGGGGCTCCTACGAGCAGTACTTC
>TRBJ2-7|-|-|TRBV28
CASRSSMGGTYSYEQYF
TGTGCCAGCAGATCCTCCATGGGGGGAACCTACTCCTACGAGCAGTACTTC
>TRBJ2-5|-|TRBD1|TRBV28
CASSSLDRGFFETQYF
TGTGCCAGCAGTTCCCTGGACAGGGGATTTTTTGAGACCCAGTACTTC
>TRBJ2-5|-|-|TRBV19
CASSILVQETQYF
TGTGCCAGTAGTATTCTTGTCCAAGAGACCCAGTACTTC
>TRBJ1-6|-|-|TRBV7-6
CASSSRPPRPISNSPLHF
TGTGCCAGCAGCTCCCGGCCCCCTAGGCCTATATCTAATTCACCCCTCCACTTT
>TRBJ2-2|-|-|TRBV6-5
CASSTIGTGELFF
TGTGCCAGCAGCACCATCGGCACCGGGGAGCTGTTTTTT
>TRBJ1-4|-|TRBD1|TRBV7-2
CASSLGVDRGANEKLFF
TGTGCCAGCAGCTTAGGGGTAGACAGGGGAGCTAATGAAAAACTGTTTTTT
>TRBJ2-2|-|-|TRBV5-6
CASSLVSGQTSNTGELFF
TGTGCCAGCAGCTTGGTATCTGGGCAGACCTCGAACACCGGGGAGCTGTTTTTT
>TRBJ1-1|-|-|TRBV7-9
CASSPRGRSRNTEAFF
TGTGCCAGCAGCCCCCGAGGGAGGAGCAGGAACACTGAAGCTTTCTTT